This T cell receptor (beta chain) was profiled in a study of T cells in Graves' hyperthyroidism and ophthalmopathy. The study's findings and limits: Most clonotypes expanded in thyroid above 0.001 were likewise present in blood.

The CDR3 loop spans 17 amino acids. Trimming removed 0 bases at V and 7 bases at J, with 19 bases between. CDR1 DFQATT and CDR2 SNEGSKA come from the germline V gene (reference sequence). The sample holds a few counts of this clonotype. Antigen specificity is unknown. Template material for amplifying TCR beta CDR3 regions consisted of RNA transcripts. The HTBI set primed first-round TCR CDR3 RT-PCR. Each CDR3 protein gets one entry after TCRdb re-called the multiplex PCR reads with MiXCR. Here the sample spans about 300,000 distinct CDR3 sequences, roughly 13% being singletons. The PBMCs were sourced from fresh peripheral blood (about 10 ml).

This chain links TRBV20-1 with TRBJ1-6, with D possibly TRBD1 on 5 matching bases. The receptor was derived from a woman in her 30s with Graves' hyperthyroidism that later progressed to Graves' ophthalmopathy. Sequenced sample: blood. The CDR3 DNA is TGCAGTGCTAGAGATCGGGTGGGGGTGGTGGTGAATTCACCCCTCCACTTT. The encoded protein is CSARDRVGVVVNSPLHF.